A selection of T cell receptor beta chains follows, all from one sample in a study of beta chain features in type 1 diabetes. The protocol was immunoSEQ multiplex PCR, while the TCRdb copy is restricted to in-frame clones and leaves out a portion. Of about 470,000 clones detected, about 32% appear once; the ten largest clones hold 0.06% to 0.07%. The sequenced sample consisted of naive CD4+ T cells from blood. The receptors were gathered from a man between 18 and 35 years old in good health. CDR3s include the opening cysteine and the closing phenylalanine or tryptophan. A D gene is named only where the DNA matches it firmly. Where a row states a size, it is once, few, many or the class of an expanded clone; other rows omit it.

V gene	clone size	J gene	D gene	CDR3 DNA	CDR3 protein
TRBV4-2	few	TRBJ2-1	TRBD2	TGTGCCAGCAGCCAAAGGGCTAGCGGCAATGAGCAGTTCTTC	CASSQRASGNEQFF
TRBV7-2	NA	TRBJ2-3	TRBD2	TGTGCCAGCAGCTTTTCTAGCGGGAGGCCAGATACGCAGTATTTT	CASSFSSGRPDTQYF
TRBV5-4	NA	TRBJ2-5	TRBD2	TGTGCCAGCAGCCCGGGACTAGCAGATGAGACCCAGTACTTC	CASSPGLADETQYF
TRBV29-1	NA	TRBJ2-5	NA	TGCAGCGTTGAAGATCAGCTGGGACAAGAGACCCAGTACTTC	CSVEDQLGQETQYF
TRBV9	NA	TRBJ2-7	TRBD2	TGTGCCAGCAGCGCGGGACTAGCGCCCTACGAGCAGTACTTC	CASSAGLAPYEQYF
TRBV25-1	NA	TRBJ1-2	NA	TGTGCCAGCAGTGAATCGAGGACGGGCTATGGCTACACCTTC	CASSESRTGYGYTF
TRBV25-1	few	TRBJ2-7	TRBD1	TGTGCCAGCTGTTCTCGGACAGGATTGGACGAGCAGTACTTC	CASCSRTGLDEQYF
TRBV28	NA	TRBJ2-7	TRBD1	TGTGCCAGCACCTCAGGGGGCGTCTACGAGCAGTACTTC	CASTSGGVYEQYF
TRBV9	NA	TRBJ2-5	NA	TGTGCCAGCAGCGTCGGGGTCGAGGAGACCCAGTACTTC	CASSVGVEETQYF
TRBV25-1	NA	TRBJ2-6	TRBD2	TGTGCCAGCTCCGGGGGAGGGACCGGGGCCAACGTCCTGACTTTC	CASSGGGTGANVLTF
TRBV4-1	few	TRBJ2-4	NA	TGCGCCAGCAGCCTCCGAGGGACACTAGAAGCCAAAAACATTCAGTACTTC	CASSLRGTLEAKNIQYF
TRBV7-6	few	TRBJ2-2	TRBD1	TGTGCCAGCAGTCCGGGACAGGGGGCTGCCGGGGAGCTGTTTTTT	CASSPGQGAAGELFF
TRBV4-3	NA	TRBJ2-3	TRBD2	TGCGCCAGCAGCCAAGGGCTAGCGGGACAAGATACGCAGTATTTT	CASSQGLAGQDTQYF
TRBV4-1	NA	TRBJ2-2	NA	TGCGCCAGCAGCCAAGATGGGGGGACCACCGGGGAGCTGTTTTTT	CASSQDGGTTGELFF
TRBV29-1	NA	TRBJ1-3	NA	TGCAGCGTTGAAGAACAGATTGGAAACACCATATATTTT	CSVEEQIGNTIYF